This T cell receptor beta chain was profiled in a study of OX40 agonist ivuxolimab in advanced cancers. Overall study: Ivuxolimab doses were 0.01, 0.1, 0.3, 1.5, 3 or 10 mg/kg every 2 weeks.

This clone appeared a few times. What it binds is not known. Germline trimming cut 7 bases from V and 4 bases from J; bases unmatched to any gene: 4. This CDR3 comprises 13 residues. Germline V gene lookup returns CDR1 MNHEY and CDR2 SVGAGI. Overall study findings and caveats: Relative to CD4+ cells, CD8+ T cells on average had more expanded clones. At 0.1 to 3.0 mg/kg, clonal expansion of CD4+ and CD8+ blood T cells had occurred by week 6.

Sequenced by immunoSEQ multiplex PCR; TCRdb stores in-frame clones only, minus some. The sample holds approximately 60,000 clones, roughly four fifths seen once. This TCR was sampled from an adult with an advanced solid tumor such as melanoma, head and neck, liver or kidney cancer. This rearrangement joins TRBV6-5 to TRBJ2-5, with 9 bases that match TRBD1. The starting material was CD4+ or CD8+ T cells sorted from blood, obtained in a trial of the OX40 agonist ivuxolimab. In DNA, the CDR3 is TGTGCCAGCACTCGACAGGGGGGAGAGACCCAGTACTTC. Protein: CASTRQGGETQYF.